Listed below are T cell receptor beta chains from one sample, sequenced in a study of glioma-infiltrating T cells after dendritic cell vaccination. The repertoire was sequenced with immunoSEQ multiplex PCR; TCRdb's copy has only in-frame clones and lacks some. The sample yields over 90,000 clones, 80% to 90% seen once. This material consisted of blood, taken before dendritic cell vaccination. Receptors originate from a human donor with glioblastoma. The CDR3 runs from the conserved cysteine through the conserved F or W. The order of the fields is clone size, V gene, CDR3 protein. Rows give clone size only sometimes, using once, few, many, or a class for an expanded clone.

clone size: .; V gene: TRBV23-1; CDR3 protein: CASSRGGFEETQYF
clone size: .; V gene: TRBV7-2; CDR3 protein: CASSLGQNQPQHF
clone size: .; V gene: TRBV7-8; CDR3 protein: CASSFSFYEQFF
clone size: .; V gene: TRBV6-5; CDR3 protein: CASSRGSYSYNEQFF
clone size: once; V gene: TRBV11-2; CDR3 protein: CASRFGGMLSEQFF
clone size: .; V gene: TRBV11-1; CDR3 protein: CASNAAGRVQETQYF
clone size: .; V gene: TRBV19; CDR3 protein: CASSTRYTQETQYF
clone size: .; V gene: TRBV5-1; CDR3 protein: CASSSNRGSYEQYF
clone size: .; V gene: TRBV29-1; CDR3 protein: CSVGQGSTNYGYTF
clone size: .; V gene: TRBV18; CDR3 protein: CASSPALAGQETQYF
clone size: .; V gene: TRBV6-5; CDR3 protein: CASSHSAGEETQYF
clone size: few; V gene: TRBV10-3; CDR3 protein: CAISLGVAGGYTF
clone size: .; V gene: TRBV18; CDR3 protein: CASSPQTLPGDTEAFF
clone size: .; V gene: TRBV2; CDR3 protein: CASSEAPGLVGADTQYF
clone size: .; V gene: TRBV27; CDR3 protein: CASRIRLAGVYNEQFF
clone size: .; V gene: TRBV6-1; CDR3 protein: CASSVSGVTDTQYF
clone size: once; V gene: TRBV6-1; CDR3 protein: CASSEASGLLHYNEQFF
clone size: .; V gene: TRBV4-3; CDR3 protein: CASSQAGQGGTDTQYF
clone size: .; V gene: TRBV2; CDR3 protein: CASSEGTGGNIQYF
clone size: .; V gene: TRBV5-1; CDR3 protein: CASRQTGDYGYTF
clone size: .; V gene: TRBV15; CDR3 protein: CATSSSRAHQETQYF
clone size: .; V gene: TRBV30; CDR3 protein: CAWSGGNSETQYF
clone size: .; V gene: TRBV4-2; CDR3 protein: CASSQEYTLAYNSPLHF